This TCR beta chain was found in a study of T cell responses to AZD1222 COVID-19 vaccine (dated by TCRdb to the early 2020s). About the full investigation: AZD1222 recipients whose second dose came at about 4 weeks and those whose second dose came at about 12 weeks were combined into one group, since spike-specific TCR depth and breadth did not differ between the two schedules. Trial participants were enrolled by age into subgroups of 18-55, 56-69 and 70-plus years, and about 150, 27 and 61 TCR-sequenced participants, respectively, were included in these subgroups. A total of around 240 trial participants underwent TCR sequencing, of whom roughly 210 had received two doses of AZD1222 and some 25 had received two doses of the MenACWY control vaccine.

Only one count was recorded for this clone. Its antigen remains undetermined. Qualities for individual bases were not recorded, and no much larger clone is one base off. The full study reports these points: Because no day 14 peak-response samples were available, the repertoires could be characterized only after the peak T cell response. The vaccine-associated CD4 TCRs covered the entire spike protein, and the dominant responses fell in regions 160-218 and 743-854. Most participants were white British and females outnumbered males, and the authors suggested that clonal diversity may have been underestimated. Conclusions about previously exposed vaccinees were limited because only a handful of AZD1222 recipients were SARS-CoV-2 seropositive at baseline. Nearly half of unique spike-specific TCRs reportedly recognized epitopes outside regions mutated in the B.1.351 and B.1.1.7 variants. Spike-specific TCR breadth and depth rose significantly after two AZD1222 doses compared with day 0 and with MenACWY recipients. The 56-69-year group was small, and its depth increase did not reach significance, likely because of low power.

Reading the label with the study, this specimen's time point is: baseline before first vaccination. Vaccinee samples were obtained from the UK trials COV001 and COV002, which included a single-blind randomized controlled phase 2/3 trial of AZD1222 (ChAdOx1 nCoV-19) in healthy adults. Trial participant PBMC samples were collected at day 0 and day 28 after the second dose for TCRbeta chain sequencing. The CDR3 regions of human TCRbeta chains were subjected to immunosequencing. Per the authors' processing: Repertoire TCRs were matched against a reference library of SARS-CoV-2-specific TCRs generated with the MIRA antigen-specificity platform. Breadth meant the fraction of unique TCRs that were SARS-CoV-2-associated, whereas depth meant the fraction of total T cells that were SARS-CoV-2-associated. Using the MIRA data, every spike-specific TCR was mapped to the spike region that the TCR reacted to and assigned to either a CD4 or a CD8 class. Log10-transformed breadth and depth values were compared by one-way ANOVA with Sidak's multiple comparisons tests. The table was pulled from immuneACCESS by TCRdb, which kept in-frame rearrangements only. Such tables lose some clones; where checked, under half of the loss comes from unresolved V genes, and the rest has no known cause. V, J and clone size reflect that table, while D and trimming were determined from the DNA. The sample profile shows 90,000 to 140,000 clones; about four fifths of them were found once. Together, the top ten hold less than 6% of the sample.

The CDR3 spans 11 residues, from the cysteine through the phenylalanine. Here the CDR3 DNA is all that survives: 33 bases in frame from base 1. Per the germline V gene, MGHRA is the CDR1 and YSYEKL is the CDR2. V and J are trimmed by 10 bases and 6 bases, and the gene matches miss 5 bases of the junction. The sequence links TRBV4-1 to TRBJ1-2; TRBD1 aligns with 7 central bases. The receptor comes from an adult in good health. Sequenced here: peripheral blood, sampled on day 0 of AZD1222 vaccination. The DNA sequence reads TGCGCCATCGCGACAGGGCATGGCTACACCTTC. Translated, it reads CAIATGHGYTF.